The 3 T cell receptor beta chains below come from one sample, sequenced in a study of cytomegalovirus exposure and HLA in healthy donors. It was with 60 Vbeta and 13 Jbeta primers that the PCR ran. Some clones are missing from TCRdb's copy, which holds only in-frame ones; the method was immunoSEQ multiplex PCR. In the table there are 140,000 to 150,000 clones, about 83% of which are singletons. The sample consisted of PBMCs. These receptors were collected from a man between 40 and 49 years old in good health and CMV-seropositive.

This sequence joins TRBV18 and TRBJ2-2; TRBD2 matches at 8 bases. The CDR3 is made up of 15 amino acids. V was pared by 3 bases and J by 3 bases, with 3 bases of the junction left unmatched. The V gene's germline CDR1 is KGHSH and CDR2 LQKENI. CDR3: CASSPGLAHTGELFF. The CDR3 DNA is TGTGCCAGCTCACCTGGACTAGCTCACACCGGGGAGCTGTTTTTT.

CDR3: CASSSASGTLSYEQYF. The CDR3 DNA reads as TGTGCCAGCAGTTCTGCGTCCGGGACACTTTCCTACGAGCAGTACTTC. The chain combines TRBV28 with TRBJ2-7; a possible D gene is TRBD1 (6 bases). CDR3 size: 16 residues. Germline V gene data show CDR1 as MDHEN and CDR2 as SYDVKM. V lost 4 bases, J lost 1 base, and 17 bases lay in between.

The rearrangement uses TRBV25-1 and TRBJ2-6; D ambiguous. CDR1 and CDR2 (germline): MGHDK, SYGVNS. The CDR3 runs to 15 residues. V lost 3 bases, J lost 0 bases, and 6 bases lay in between. Here the CDR3 reads CASSDWASGANVLTF. The DNA for the CDR3 is TGTGCCAGCAGTGACTGGGCCTCTGGGGCCAACGTCCTGACTTTC.